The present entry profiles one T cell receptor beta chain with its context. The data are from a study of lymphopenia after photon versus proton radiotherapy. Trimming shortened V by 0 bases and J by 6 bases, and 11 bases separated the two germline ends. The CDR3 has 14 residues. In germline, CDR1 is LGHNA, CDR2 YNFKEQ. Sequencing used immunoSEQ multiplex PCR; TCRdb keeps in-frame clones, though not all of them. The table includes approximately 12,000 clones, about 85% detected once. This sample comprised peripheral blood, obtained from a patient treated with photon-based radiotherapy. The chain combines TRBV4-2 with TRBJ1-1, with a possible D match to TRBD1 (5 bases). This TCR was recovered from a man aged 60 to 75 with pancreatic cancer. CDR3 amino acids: CASSQDAGPAEAFF. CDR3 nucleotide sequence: TGTGCCAGCAGCCAAGATGCGGGGCCAGCTGAAGCTTTCTTT.